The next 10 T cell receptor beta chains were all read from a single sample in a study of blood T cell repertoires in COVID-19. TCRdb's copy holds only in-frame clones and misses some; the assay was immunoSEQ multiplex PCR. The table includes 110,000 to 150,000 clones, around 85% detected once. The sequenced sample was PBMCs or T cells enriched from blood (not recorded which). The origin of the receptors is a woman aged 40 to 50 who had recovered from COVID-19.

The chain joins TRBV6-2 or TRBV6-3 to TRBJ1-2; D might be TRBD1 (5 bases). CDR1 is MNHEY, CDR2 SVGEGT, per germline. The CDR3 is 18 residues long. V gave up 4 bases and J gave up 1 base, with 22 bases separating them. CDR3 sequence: CASSSPGLWGGNNYGYTF. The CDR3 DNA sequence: TGTGCCAGCAGTTCCCCAGGACTGTGGGGGGGGAATAACTATGGCTACACCTTC.

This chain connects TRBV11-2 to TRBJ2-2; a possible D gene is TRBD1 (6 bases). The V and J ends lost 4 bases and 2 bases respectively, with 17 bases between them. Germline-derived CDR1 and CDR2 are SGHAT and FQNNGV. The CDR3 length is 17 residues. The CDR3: CASSSQPLDSNTGELFF. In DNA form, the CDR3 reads TGTGCCAGCAGCTCACAACCCCTGGACAGCAACACCGGGGAGCTGTTTTTT. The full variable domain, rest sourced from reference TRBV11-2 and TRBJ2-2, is EAGVAQSPRYKIIEKRQSVAFWCNPISGHATLYWYQQILGQGPKLLIQFQNNGVVDDSQLPKDRFSAERLKGVDSTLKIQPAKLEDSAVYLCASSSQPLDSNTGELFFGEGSRLTVL.

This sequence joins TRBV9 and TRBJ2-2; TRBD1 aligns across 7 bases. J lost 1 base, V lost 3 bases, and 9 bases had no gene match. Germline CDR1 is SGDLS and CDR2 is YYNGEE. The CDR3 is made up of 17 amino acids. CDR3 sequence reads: CASSGNRGFGNTGELFF. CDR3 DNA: TGTGCCAGCAGCGGAAACAGGGGATTTGGGAACACCGGGGAGCTGTTTTTT.

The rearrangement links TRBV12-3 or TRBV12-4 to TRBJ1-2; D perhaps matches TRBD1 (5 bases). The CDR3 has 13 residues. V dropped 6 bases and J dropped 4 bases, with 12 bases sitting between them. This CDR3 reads CASSLQVVYGYTF. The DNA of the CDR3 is TGTGCCAGCAGCTTACAGGTAGTCTATGGCTACACCTTC.

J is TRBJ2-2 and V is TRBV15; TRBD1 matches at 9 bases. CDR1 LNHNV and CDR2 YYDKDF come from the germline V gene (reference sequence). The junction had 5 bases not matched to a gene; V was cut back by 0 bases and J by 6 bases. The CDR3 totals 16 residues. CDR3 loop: CATSREGTGLAGELFF. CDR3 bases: TGTGCCACCAGCAGAGAAGGGACAGGGCTAGCCGGGGAGCTGTTTTTT. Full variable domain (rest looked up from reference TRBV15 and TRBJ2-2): DAMVIQNPRYQVTQFGKPVTLSCSQTLNHNVMYWYQQKSSQAPKLLFHYYDKDFNNEADTPDNFQSRRPNTSFCFLDIRSPGLGDTAMYLCATSREGTGLAGELFFGEGSRLTVL.

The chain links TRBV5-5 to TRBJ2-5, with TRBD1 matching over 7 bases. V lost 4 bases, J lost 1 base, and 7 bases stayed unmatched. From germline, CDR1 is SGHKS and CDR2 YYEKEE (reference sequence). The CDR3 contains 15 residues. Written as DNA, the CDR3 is TGTGCCAGCAGCCCCGGACAGGTCAGCCAAGAGACCCAGTACTTC. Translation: CASSPGQVSQETQYF.

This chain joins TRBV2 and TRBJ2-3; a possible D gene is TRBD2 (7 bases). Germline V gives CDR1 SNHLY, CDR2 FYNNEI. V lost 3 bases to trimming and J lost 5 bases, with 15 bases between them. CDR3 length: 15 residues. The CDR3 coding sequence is TGTGCCAGCAGTGACAGGGGAGGGAGTATAGATACGCAGTATTTT. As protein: CASSDRGGSIDTQYF. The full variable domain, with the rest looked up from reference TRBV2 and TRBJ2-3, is EPEVTQTPSHQVTQMGQEVILRCVPISNHLYFYWYRQILGQKVEFLVSFYNNEISEKSEIFDDQFSVERPDGSNFTLKIRSTKLEDSAMYFCASSDRGGSIDTQYFGPGTRLTVL.

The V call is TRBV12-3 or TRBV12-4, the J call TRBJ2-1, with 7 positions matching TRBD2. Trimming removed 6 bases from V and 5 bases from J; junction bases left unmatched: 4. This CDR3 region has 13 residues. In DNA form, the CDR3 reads TGTGCCAGCAGCCCGGGGGGAGACAATGAGCAGTTCTTC. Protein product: CASSPGGDNEQFF.

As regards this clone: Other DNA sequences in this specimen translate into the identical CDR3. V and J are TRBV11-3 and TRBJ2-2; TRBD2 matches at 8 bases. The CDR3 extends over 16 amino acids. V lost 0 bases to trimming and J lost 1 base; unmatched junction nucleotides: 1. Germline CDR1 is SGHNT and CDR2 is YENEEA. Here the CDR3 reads CASSLEAGENTGELFF. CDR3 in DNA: TGTGCCAGCAGCTTAGAAGCGGGAGAGAACACCGGGGAGCTGTTTTTT. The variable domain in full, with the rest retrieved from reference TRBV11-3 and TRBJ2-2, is EAGVVQSPRYKIIEKKQPVAFWCNPISGHNTLYWYLQNLGQGPELLIRYENEEAVDDSQLPKDRFSAERLKGVDSTLKIQPAELGDSAVYLCASSLEAGENTGELFFGEGSRLTVL.

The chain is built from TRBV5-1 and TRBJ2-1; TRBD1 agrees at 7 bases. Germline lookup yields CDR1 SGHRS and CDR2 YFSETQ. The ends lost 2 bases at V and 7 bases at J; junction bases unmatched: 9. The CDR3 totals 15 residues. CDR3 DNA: TGCGCCAGCAGCTTAGGGGGCAAGAAAGGGAATGAGCAGTTCTTC. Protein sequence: CASSLGGKKGNEQFF. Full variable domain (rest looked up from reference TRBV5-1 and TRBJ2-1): KAGVTQTPRYLIKTRGQQVTLSCSPISGHRSVSWYQQTPGQGLQFLFEYFSETQRNKGNFPGRFSGRQFSNSRSEMNVSTLELGDSALYLCASSLGGKKGNEQFFGPGTRLTVL.